The present TCR beta chain was sequenced within a study of cytomegalovirus exposure and HLA in healthy donors. The PCR had 60 Vbeta and 13 Jbeta primers. The protocol was immunoSEQ multiplex PCR, while the TCRdb copy is restricted to in-frame clones and leaves out a portion. Of 180,000 or so clones in the sample, more than 75% were seen once. With respect to this clone: The antigen remains undetermined.

Study outcomes and limitations: Common viral pathogens seemed to be connected with several of the most significant clusters, according to a later analysis. Donors belonging to an Asian-associated ancestry cluster reportedly showed fewer N-insertions in productive TCRs than the approximately 680-donor mean, according to what a later analysis found. Across HLA loci, a later analysis found differing TCR association rates, with DRB1 most and HLA-C fewest.

V dropped 4 bases and J dropped 9 bases, with 19 bases sitting between them. Germline V gene data show CDR1 as MNHEY and CDR2 as SVGAGI. The CDR3 runs to 15 residues. The chain recombines TRBV6-5 with TRBJ1-3, with a weak D call TRBD1 (6 bases). The receptor was isolated from a man in his forties or fifties in good health and CMV-seronegative. The sequencing input was PBMCs. The CDR3 region is CASSWDNSPVGTIYF. For the CDR3, the DNA is TGTGCCAGCAGTTGGGACAACTCCCCGGTTGGCACCATATATTTT.